This T cell receptor (beta chain) was captured by sequencing in a study of T cell repertoires in cytomegalovirus infection. V lost 5 bases to trimming and J lost 6 bases; unmatched junction nucleotides: 6. Looked up from germline, CDR1 is SGHTA and CDR2 is FQGNSA. This CDR3 contains 14 residues. In this sample, this clonotype turned up a few times. The antigen is unknown. TCRdb reanalysed the reads using MiXCR and keeps one entry per CDR3 protein. The sample lists 350,000 to 400,000 distinct CDR3 sequences, about 32% occurring once. Source: cultured PBMCs, taken from culture after CMV antigen stimulation. This chain joins TRBV7-2 and TRBJ2-7, with 11 bases lining up with TRBD1. The TCR was taken from a human donor in good health (CMV status not recorded). Some clones in this sample may be carry-over from other donors' samples. The CDR3 region has the DNA TGTGCCAGCAGCGCGCGGACAGGGGGCGGCGAGCAGTACTTC. Amino acid sequence: CASSARTGGGEQYF.